This T cell receptor beta chain was identified in a study of blood T cells in healthy people across ages. Findings and limits, study-wide: Naive CD4+ cells and diversity were both higher in long-lived donors than in aged donors. Unsorted PBMC material precluded a definitive naive versus antigen-experienced comparison.

With a J-beta primer mix and a sample-barcoded 5' primer, a second PCR ran about 7 to 12 cycles. MiXCR, run by TCRdb on the 5' RACE reads, gives a single entry per CDR3 protein. The repertoire includes hundreds of thousands of distinct CDR3 sequences, 58% of them detected once, and 30% to 40% sits in the top ten. The CDR3 runs to 15 residues. Germline V CDR1 and CDR2: LGHDT, YNNKEL (reference sequence). Of note for this clonotype: Its matching antigen is unknown.

The chain joins TRBV3-1 to TRBJ2-4; 8 bases line up with TRBD2. The J call is in doubt because the DNA end fits TRBJ2-7 better. This receptor was obtained from a man in his sixties in good health. Sequencing was carried out using blood. CDR3 sequence: CASSQEAGRVHEQYF. In DNA, the CDR3 is TGTGCCAGCAGCCAAGAAGCCGGGAGGGTACACGAGCAGTACTTC.